This TCR beta chain was sequenced during a study of tumor and adjacent non-tumor tissue in lung cancer. Of note for this clonotype: Its specificity is unknown. The germline gene is not matched at one end of the junction; a read error may be the cause.

General study results and limits: Shorter survival was associated with higher TCR diversity in tumors. TCR diversity was significantly greater in tumor than normal lung tissue.

A modified ARM-PCR protocol with three rounds of nested PCR amplified TCRbeta. MiXCR was run by TCRdb on the multiplex PCR reads, yielding one entry per CDR3 protein. The sample contains 120,000 or so distinct CDR3 sequences, 66% of which appear only once. RNA was extracted from bulk tissue without any cell sorting. The CDR3 consists of 14 residues. CDR1 and CDR2 (germline): ENHRY, SYGVKD. This sequence originates from a man aged 25-45 years with non-small cell lung cancer. The V and J genes are TRBV10-3 and TRBJ1-1; D perhaps matches TRBD1 (6 bases). The specimen was lung tumor tissue. The CDR3 reads CAISESQGNTGAFF. CDR3 nucleotide sequence: TGTGCCATCAGTGAGTCACAGGGAAACACTGGAGCTTTCTTT.